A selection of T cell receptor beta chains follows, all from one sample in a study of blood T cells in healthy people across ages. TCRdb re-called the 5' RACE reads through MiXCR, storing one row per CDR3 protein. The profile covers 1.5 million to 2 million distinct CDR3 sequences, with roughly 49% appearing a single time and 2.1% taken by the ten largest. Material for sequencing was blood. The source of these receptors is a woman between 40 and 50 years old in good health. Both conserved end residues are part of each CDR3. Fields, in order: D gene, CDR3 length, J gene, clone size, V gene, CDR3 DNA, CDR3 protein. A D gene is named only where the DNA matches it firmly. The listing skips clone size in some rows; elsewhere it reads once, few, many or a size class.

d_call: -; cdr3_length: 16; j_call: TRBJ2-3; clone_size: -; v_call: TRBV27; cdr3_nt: TGTGCCAGCAGTTTAAGTGTAGCGCTCGGCACAGATACGCAGTATTTT; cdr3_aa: CASSLSVALGTDTQYF
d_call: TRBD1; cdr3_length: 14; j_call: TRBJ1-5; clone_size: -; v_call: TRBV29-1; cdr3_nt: TGCAGCGCCCGGACAGGGGTGGGCAATCAGCCCCAGCATTTT; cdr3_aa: CSARTGVGNQPQHF
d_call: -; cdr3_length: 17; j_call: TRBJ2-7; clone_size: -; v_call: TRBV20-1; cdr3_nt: TGCAGTGCTAGACCACCCGGAGGGGGTCTCTACTCCTACGAGCAGTACTTC; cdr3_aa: CSARPPGGGLYSYEQYF
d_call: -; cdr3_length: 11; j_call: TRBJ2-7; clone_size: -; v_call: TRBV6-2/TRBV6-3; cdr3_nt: TGTGCCAGCCGCGAGGTTGCGGAGCAGTACTTC; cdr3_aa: CASREVAEQYF
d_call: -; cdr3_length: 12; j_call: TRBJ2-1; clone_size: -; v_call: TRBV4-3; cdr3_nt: TGCGCCAGCAGCCAACCAGGAGGTAGGCAGTTCTTC; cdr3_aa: CASSQPGGRQFF
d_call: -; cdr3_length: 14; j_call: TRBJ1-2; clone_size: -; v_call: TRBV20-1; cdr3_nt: TGCAGTGCTAGGAGGGCAGGGTTAGAGTATGGCTACACCTTC; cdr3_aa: CSARRAGLEYGYTF
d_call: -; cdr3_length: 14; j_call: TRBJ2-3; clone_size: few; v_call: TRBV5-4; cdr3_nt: TGTGCCAGCAGCTTTGGGGGTGATGCAGATACGCAGTATTTT; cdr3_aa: CASSFGGDADTQYF
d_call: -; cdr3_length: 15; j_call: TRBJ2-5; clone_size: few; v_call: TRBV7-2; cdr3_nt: TGTGCCAGCAGCTACGGAATAGCCTTCCAAGAGACCCAGTACTTC; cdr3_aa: CASSYGIAFQETQYF
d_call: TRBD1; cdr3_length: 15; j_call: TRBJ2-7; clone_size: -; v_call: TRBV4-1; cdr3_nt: TGCGCCAGCAGCCAAGGGGGGGACAGGGGTTACGAGCAGTACTTC; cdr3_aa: CASSQGGDRGYEQYF
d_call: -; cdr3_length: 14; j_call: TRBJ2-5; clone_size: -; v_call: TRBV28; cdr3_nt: TGTGCCAGTACCTTAGTGGGGGGAACACGGGAGCAGTACTTC; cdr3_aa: CASTLVGGTREQYF
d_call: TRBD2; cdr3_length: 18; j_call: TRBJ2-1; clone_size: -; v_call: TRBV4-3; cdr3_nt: TGCGCCAGCAGCCAAGACGGACTAGCGGGGGGCCGGGACAATGAGCAGTTCTTC; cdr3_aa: CASSQDGLAGGRDNEQFF
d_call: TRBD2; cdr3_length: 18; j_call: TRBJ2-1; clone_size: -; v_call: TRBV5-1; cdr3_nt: TGCGCCAGGAGCCACGCTTTACTAGCGGGGGGAATATACAATGAGCAGTTCTTC; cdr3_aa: CARSHALLAGGIYNEQFF
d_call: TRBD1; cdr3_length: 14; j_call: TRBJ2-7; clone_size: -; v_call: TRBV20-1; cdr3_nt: TGCAGTGCTAGAGAGGACAAGGGACAGAAGTTCCGGTACTTC; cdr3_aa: CSAREDKGQKFRYF
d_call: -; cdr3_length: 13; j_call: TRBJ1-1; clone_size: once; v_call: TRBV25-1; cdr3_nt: TGTGCCAGCAGTATGTACAGGAACACTGAAGCTTTCTTT; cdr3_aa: CASSMYRNTEAFF
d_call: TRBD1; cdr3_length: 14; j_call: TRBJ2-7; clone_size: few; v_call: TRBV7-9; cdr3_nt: TGTGCCAGCAGCCATGTAGGGGGCAGCTACGAGCAGTACTTC; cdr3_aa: CASSHVGGSYEQYF
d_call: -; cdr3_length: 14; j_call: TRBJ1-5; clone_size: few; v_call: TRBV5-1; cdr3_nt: TGCGCCAGCAGCGAACAGGGTCGGGATCAGCCCCAGCATTTT; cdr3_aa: CASSEQGRDQPQHF
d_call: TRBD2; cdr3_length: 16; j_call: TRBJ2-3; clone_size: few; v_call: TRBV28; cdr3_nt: TGTGCCAGCAGTCCCATTGGAGCGGGGGCTACAGATACGCAGTATTTT; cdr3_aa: CASSPIGAGATDTQYF
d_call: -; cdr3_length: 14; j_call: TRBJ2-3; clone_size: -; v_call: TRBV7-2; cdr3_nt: TGTGCCAGCAGCAATCCGGGGGAAAGCCCCACGCAGTATTTT; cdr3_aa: CASSNPGESPTQYF
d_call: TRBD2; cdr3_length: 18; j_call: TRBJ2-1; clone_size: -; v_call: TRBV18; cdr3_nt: TGTGCCAGCTCACCACCCGGGACTAGCGGGGGGCGGATGAATGAGCAGTTCTTC; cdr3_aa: CASSPPGTSGGRMNEQFF
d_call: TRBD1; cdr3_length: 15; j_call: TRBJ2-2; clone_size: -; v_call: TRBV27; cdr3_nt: TGTGCCAGCAGGTACGGGACAGCGAACACCGGGGAGCTGTTTTTT; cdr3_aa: CASRYGTANTGELFF
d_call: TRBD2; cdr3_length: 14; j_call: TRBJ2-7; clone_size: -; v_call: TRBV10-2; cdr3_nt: TGCGCCAGCAGTGGTACTGAGCGGGGCAACGAGCAGTACTTC; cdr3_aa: CASSGTERGNEQYF
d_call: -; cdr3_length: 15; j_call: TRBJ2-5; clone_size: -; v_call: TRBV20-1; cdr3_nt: TGCAGTGCTAGTGGGCCCAACCCTCACCAAGAGACCCAGTACTTC; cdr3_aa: CSASGPNPHQETQYF
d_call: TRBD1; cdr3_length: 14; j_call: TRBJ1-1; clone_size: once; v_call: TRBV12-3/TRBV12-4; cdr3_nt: TGTGCCAGCAGGACAGGGGGCAAGAGGACTGAAGCTTTCTTT; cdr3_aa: CASRTGGKRTEAFF
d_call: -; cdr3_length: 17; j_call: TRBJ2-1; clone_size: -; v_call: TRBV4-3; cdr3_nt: TGCGCCAGCAGCCAAGTGGCTAGACAGTACTCCTACAATGAGCAGTTCTTC; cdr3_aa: CASSQVARQYSYNEQFF
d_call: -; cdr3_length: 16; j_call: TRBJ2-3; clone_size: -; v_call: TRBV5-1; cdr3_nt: TGCGCCAGCAGCTCAGGAAGCGGTTCTAGCACAGATACGCAGTATTTT; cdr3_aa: CASSSGSGSSTDTQYF
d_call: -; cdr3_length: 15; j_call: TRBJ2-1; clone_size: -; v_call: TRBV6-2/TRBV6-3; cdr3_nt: TGTGCCAGCAGTTGTGGGACAATGGGACACAATGAGCAGTTCTTC; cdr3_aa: CASSCGTMGHNEQFF
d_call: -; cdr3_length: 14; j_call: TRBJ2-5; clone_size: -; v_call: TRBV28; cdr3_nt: TGTGCCAGCAGTTTGGGCGGACAGAAAAAGACCCAGTACTTC; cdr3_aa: CASSLGGQKKTQYF
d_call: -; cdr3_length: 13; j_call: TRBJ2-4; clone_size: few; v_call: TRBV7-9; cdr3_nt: TGTGCCAGCAGCTTAACCACAGTAAACATTCAGTACTTC; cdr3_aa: CASSLTTVNIQYF
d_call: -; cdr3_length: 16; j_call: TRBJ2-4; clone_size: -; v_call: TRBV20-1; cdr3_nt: TGCAGTGCTAGTATATCATGGTGGCTAGCCAAAAACATTCAGTACTTC; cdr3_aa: CSASISWWLAKNIQYF
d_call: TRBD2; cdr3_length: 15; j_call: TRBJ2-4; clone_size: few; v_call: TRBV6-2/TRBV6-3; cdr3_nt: TGTGCCAGCAGGAGAGCGGGGAACCGACCTGGGGAGCAGTACTTC; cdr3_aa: CASRRAGNRPGEQYF
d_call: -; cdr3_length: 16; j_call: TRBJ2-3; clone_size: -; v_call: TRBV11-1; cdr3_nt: TGTGCCAGCAGCACGTCGTCGGAATCATACACAGATACGCAGTATTTT; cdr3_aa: CASSTSSESYTDTQYF
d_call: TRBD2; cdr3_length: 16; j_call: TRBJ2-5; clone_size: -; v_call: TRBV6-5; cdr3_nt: TGTGCCAGCAGTTTTACCGGGACTAGCCGGCAAGAGACCCAGTACTTC; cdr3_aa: CASSFTGTSRQETQYF
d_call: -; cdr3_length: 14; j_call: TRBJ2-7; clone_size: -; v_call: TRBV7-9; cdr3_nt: TGTGCCAGCAGTCCTACAGTGGCTCGGTCCGAGCAGTACTTC; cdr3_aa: CASSPTVARSEQYF
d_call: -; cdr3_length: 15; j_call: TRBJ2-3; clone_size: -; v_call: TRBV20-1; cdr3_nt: TGCAGTGCGAATCGACGGTCGGGGGCTATAGATACGCAGTATTTT; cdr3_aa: CSANRRSGAIDTQYF
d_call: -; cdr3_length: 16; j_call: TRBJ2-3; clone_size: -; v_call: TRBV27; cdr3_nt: TGTGCCAGCAGTTCGAGGAGGGGGGGTAGCACAGATACGCAGTATTTT; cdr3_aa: CASSSRRGGSTDTQYF
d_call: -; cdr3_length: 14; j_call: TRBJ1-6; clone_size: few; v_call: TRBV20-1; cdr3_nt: TGCAGTGCTAGAGTGGATACCTATAATTCACCCCTCCACTTT; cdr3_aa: CSARVDTYNSPLHF
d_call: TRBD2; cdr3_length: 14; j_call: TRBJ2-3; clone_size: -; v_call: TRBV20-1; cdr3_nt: TGCAGTGCCTCGCGGGGGGCCCGTGGAGATACGCAGTATTTT; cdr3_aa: CSASRGARGDTQYF
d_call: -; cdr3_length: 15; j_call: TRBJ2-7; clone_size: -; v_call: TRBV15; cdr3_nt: TGTGCCACCAGCTTTAGCCCGGGACAATTCAACGAGCAGTACTTC; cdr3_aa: CATSFSPGQFNEQYF
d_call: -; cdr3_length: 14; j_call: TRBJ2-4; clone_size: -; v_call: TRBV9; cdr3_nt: TGTGCCAGCAGCGTAGCTTCTGGAGGTAACATTCAGTACTTC; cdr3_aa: CASSVASGGNIQYF
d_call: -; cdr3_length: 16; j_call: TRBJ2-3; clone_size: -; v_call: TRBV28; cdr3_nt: TGTGCCAGCAGCCCCGGCGGGGCGAGGAGCACAGATACGCAGTATTTT; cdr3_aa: CASSPGGARSTDTQYF
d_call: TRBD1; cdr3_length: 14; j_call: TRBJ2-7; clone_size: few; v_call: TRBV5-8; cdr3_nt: TGTGCCAGCATCCGGACAGGCGTCACCTACGAGCAGTACTTC; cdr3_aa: CASIRTGVTYEQYF
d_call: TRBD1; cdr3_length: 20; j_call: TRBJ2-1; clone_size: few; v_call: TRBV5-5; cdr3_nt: TGTGCCAGCAGCTTGGAATGGACAGGGGGTAAGGGCCCCTTCGGGAATGAGCAGTTCTTC; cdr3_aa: CASSLEWTGGKGPFGNEQFF
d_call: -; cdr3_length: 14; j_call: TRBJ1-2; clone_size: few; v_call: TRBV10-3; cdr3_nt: TGTGCCATCAGTGATAGTAAGACCCTCTATGGCTACACCTTC; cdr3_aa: CAISDSKTLYGYTF
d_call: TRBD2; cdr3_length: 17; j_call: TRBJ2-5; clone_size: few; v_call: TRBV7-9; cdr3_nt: TGTGCCAGCAGCTCCCCCTTACTAGCGGGGACCCAAGAGACCCAGTACTTC; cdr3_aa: CASSSPLLAGTQETQYF
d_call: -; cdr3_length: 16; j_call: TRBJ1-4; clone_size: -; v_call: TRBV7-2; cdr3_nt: TGTGCCAGCAGCTTACGGGGGCTGACGACTAATGAGAAACTGTTTTTT; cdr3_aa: CASSLRGLTTNEKLFF
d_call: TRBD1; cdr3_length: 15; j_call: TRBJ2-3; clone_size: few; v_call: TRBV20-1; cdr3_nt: TGCAGTGCTAGACAGACAGGGTTGAGCACAGATACGCAGTATTTT; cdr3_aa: CSARQTGLSTDTQYF
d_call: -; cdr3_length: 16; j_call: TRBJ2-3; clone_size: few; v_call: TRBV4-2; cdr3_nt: TGTGCCAGCAGCCAGCTACAGCGGACCGATACAGATACGCAGTATTTT; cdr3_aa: CASSQLQRTDTDTQYF
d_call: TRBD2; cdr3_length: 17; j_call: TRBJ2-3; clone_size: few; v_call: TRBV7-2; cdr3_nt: TGTGCCAGCAGCTCCGTTAGCGGGGGGGCCATGGGGGTTACGCAGTATTTT; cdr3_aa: CASSSVSGGAMGVTQYF
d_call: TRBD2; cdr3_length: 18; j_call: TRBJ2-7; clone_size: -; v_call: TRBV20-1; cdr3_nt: TGCAGTGCTAGACATGCGGCTAGCGGGGGGGCCTCCTACAATGAGCAGTACTTC; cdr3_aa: CSARHAASGGASYNEQYF
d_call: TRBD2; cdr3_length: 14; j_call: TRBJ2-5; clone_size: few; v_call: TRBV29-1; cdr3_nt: TGCAGCGCCGAGCCCCTAGCGGTAGGGGAGACCCAGTACTTC; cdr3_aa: CSAEPLAVGETQYF